The 2 T cell receptor beta chains listed next were all sequenced from one sample in a study of control samples from healthy donors and cancer patients. Produced via immunoSEQ multiplex PCR; TCRdb's table is partial and in-frame only. The sample carries tens of thousands of clones, roughly 90% recorded once. Sequencing input: blood. The receptors stem from a woman in her 50s in good health.

This rearrangement joins TRBV20-1 to TRBJ1-1; D gene unclear. The CDR3 length is 9 residues. Deletions cut 5 bases from V and 6 bases from J, with 4 bases between. Germline V gene lookup returns CDR1 DFQATT and CDR2 SNEGSKA (reference sequence). Written as DNA, the CDR3 is TGCAGTGCTGTGGCTGAAGCTTTCTTT. Protein sequence: CSAVAEAFF.

This rearrangement joins TRBV2 to TRBJ1-1; TRBD1 is a possible D gene (5 bases). The germline V gene encodes CDR1 SNHLY and CDR2 FYNNEI. Deletions cut 7 bases from V and 3 bases from J, with 15 bases between. The CDR3 consists of 14 residues. CDR3 DNA: TGTGCCAGCACCAGAAGGGGCTCTGACACTGAAGCTTTCTTT. This encodes CASTRRGSDTEAFF.